This T cell receptor (beta chain) appears in the sequencing data of a study of cytomegalovirus exposure and HLA in healthy donors. Findings of the study overall: CMV serostatus stood as the only immune exposure information on hand.

Points on this clone: Its specificity is not known.

Both 60 Vbeta primers and 13 Jbeta primers went into the PCR. Sequencing used immunoSEQ multiplex PCR; TCRdb keeps in-frame clones, though not all of them. The data contain 90,000 to 110,000 clones, around 74% of them seen just once; the ten biggest clones take up approximately 1.2%. This TCR was sampled from a man aged 40-55 years in good health and CMV-seronegative. The sample comprised PBMCs.

The CDR3, as DNA: TGTGCCAGCAGCGCCCCGGGACAGGGTAGCGGGAATCAGCCCCAGCATTTT. Amino acid sequence: CASSAPGQGSGNQPQHF. V usage is TRBV2 and J usage is TRBJ1-5; 9 bases fit TRBD1. V lost 6 bases and J lost 4; bases outside the gene matches: 13. The CDR3 covers 17 residues. The V gene's germline CDR1 is SNHLY and CDR2 FYNNEI.